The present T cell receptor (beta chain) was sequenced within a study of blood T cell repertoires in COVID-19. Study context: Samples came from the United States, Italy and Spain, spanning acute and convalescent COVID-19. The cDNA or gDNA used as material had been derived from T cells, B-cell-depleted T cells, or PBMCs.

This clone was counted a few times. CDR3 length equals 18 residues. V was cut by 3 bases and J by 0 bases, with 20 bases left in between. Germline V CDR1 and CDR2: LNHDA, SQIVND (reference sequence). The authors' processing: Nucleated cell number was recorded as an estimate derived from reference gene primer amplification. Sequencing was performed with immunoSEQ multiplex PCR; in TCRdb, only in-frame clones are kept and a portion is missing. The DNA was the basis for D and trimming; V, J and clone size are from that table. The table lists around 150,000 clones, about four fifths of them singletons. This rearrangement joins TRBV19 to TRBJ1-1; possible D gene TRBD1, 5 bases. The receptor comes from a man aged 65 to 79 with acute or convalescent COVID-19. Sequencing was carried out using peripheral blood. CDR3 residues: CASSIILGTTSLNTEAFF. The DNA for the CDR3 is TGTGCCAGTAGTATTATCTTAGGGACTACGTCTTTGAACACTGAAGCTTTCTTT.